Given below is one TCR beta chain in context. This sample is part of a study of blood T cell repertoires in COVID-19. Across the study: PBMCs, B-cell-depleted T cells, or T cells were the source of the cDNA or gDNA that made up the material.

TCRdb keeps only in-frame clones here, not all; method: immunoSEQ multiplex PCR. The data hold about 120,000 clones, with around three quarters observed a single time. Germline assignment: CDR1 SGHVS and CDR2 FQNEAQ. Trimming cost V 10 bases and J 9 bases; bases outside gene matches: 32. The CDR3 totals 20 residues. The sequencing input was peripheral blood. This clonotype was sampled from a woman aged 60-70 years with acute or convalescent COVID-19. The chain has TRBV7-8 and TRBJ2-1; 8 nucleotides agree with TRBD2. DNA of the CDR3: TGTGCCACCGTCCCCCGGGCGGGGGGCTTGATTGGAAGGGGGATGGGTGAGCAGTTCTTC. It specifies CATVPRAGGLIGRGMGEQFF. Full variable domain (rest looked up from reference TRBV7-8 and TRBJ2-1): GAGVSQSPRYKVAKRGQDVALRCDPISGHVSLFWYQQALGQGPEFLTYFQNEAQLDKSGLPSDRFFAERPEGSVSTLKIQRTQQEDSAVYLCATVPRAGGLIGRGMGEQFFGPGTRLTVL.